The T cell receptor (beta chain) described here comes from a study of blood T cell repertoires in COVID-19. Residents of 24 US areas, aged about 18 to 89 years, made up the participants. This CDR3 spans 16 amino acids. CDR1 and CDR2 (germline): DFQATT, SNEGSKA (reference sequence). Trimming stripped 3 bases from V and 4 bases from J, with 21 bases between. Sequenced by immunoSEQ multiplex PCR; TCRdb stores in-frame clones only, minus some. In the table there are fewer than 250,000 clones, around 88% of which are singletons. This sequence joins TRBV20-1 and TRBJ1-1; D perhaps matches TRBD1 (6 bases). The material sequenced was PBMCs or T cells enriched from blood (not recorded which). This clonotype originated in a woman aged 45-65 years who had recovered from COVID-19. CDR3 DNA sequence: TGCAGTGCTAGTAGGTATATCGGGGGGGCTGGCACTGAAGCTTTCTTT. It is translated as CSASRYIGGAGTEAFF.